Sequencing of this T cell receptor beta chain was carried out in a study of CD8+CD57+ T cells in acquired aplastic anemia. Germline V gene sequence: CDR1 MDHEN, CDR2 SYDVKM. The length of the CDR3 is 15 residues. V lost 6 bases to trimming and J lost 0 bases, with 9 bases between them. The template for TCR beta VDJ and CDR3 sequence profiling was genomic DNA. TCRdb itself ran the reads through MiXCR, one entry per CDR3 protein. The sample lists roughly 150,000 distinct CDR3 sequences, less than 50% occurring once. All sequencing subjects had displayed CD8+CD57+ cell expansion on flow cytometry. Untreated patients provided the blood samples, with no therapy given before sampling. General study results and limits: The CD8+ Simpson's diversity of patients and controls was not significantly different.

This clonotype appeared a few times. Antigen unknown. The specimen was sorted CD4+, CD8+, or CD8+CD57+ T cells (not recorded which) from PBMCs. V usage is TRBV28 and J usage is TRBJ1-6; D is unresolved. The receptor was isolated from a human donor with aplastic anemia. The DNA of the CDR3 is TGTGCCAGCAGGTCTGCGAGCTCCTATAATTCACCCCTCCACTTT. This translates into CASRSASSYNSPLHF.